The T cell receptor beta chain described here comes from a study of radiotherapy plus CTLA-4 blockade in lung cancer (dated by TCRdb to 2016 to 2019). General notes on the study: Among the enrolled patients, under 20% had an objective response, and 31% reached disease control. Beyond this particular receptor, the publication reports: The strongest predictors of response were reported to be early dynamic shifts in blood T cell clones along with a rise in serum interferon-beta following radiation. After treatment with radiotherapy and ipilimumab, TCR clones that came from tumors expanded in the peripheral blood.

Libraries were built with the immunoSEQ multiplex PCR assay. TCRdb took this table from immuneACCESS and kept in-frame rearrangements with V and J called. Such tables lack part of the clones; where checked against another copy, unresolved V genes explain under half of the gap, and the rest is unexplained. Within this sample are approximately 82,000 clones, with about four fifths of them counted one time only. The top ten clones comprise more than 12% of the sample. The study tested focal radiation therapy combined with CTLA-4 blockade (ipilimumab) in patients with chemo-refractory metastatic non-small-cell lung cancer. In the case of this clone: Its antigen is still unknown. Base-call qualities are not available, and no considerably larger clone is one nucleotide away. The sample holds other DNA sequences that translate to the same CDR3.

V is cut by 2 bases and J by 6 bases, and the space between the germline ends is 17 bases. Reading from cysteine to phenylalanine, the CDR3 counts 14 amino acids. Only CDR3 DNA is held: 42 bases, read in frame from base 1. In the germline V gene (reference sequence), CDR1 corresponds to GTSNPN and CDR2 to SVGIG. The rearranged segments are TRBV30 and TRBJ2-7; tentative D gene TRBD1, with 5 bases matching. Sample: peripheral blood, taken from a patient treated with radiotherapy plus ipilimumab. The origin of this receptor is a human donor with non-small cell lung cancer that progressed on radiotherapy plus ipilimumab. At the DNA level, the sequence is TGTGCCTGGAGTTTGGGGCTTCTCTCTCTCGAGCAGTACTTC. It translates as CAWSLGLLSLEQYF. Reference TRBV30 and TRBJ2-7 genes cover what lies past the CDR3, so the full variable domain is SQTIHQWPATLVQPVGSPLSLECTVEGTSNPNLYWYRQAAGRGLQLLFYSVGIGQISSEVPQNLSASRPQDRQFILSSKKLLLSDSGFYLCAWSLGLLSLEQYFGPGTRLTVT.